The 3 T cell receptor beta chains below come from one sample, sequenced in a study of shared clonotypes between healthy human individuals. Sequencing was performed with immunoSEQ multiplex PCR; in TCRdb, only in-frame clones are kept and a portion is missing. This sample yields about 710,000 clones, of which about 80% are seen a single time; 1.5% to 2% belongs to the top ten. Source material: memory CD4+ T cells sorted from blood. The subset here: CD45RA-negative fraction. All receptors derive from a woman between 25 and 40 years old in good health.

The chain combines TRBV6-5 with TRBJ2-1; no clear D gene. Germline-derived CDR1 and CDR2 are MNHEY and SVGAGI. The CDR3 spans 15 residues. Trimming left V 7 bases short and J 0 bases short, with 13 bases between. The CDR3 region has the DNA TGTGCCAGCACCCACGGCCGTAGCTCCTACAATGAGCAGTTCTTC. It specifies CASTHGRSSYNEQFF.

V and J are TRBV30 and TRBJ2-3; 8 bases fit TRBD2. Germline V gene lookup returns CDR1 GTSNPN and CDR2 SVGIG (reference sequence). V lost 4 bases to trimming and J lost 6 bases; unmatched junction nucleotides: 15. The CDR3 loop spans 16 amino acids. The CDR3 DNA reads as TGTGCCTGGAAAAAAGCCTGGGCGGGAGGAGGGGATACGCAGTATTTT. Translating it yields CAWKKAWAGGGDTQYF. Looking up the rest from reference TRBV30 and TRBJ2-3 gives the full variable domain: SQTIHQWPATLVQPVGSPLSLECTVEGTSNPNLYWYRQAAGRGLQLLFYSVGIGQISSEVPQNLSASRPQDRQFILSSKKLLLSDSGFYLCAWKKAWAGGGDTQYFGPGTRLTVL.

This sequence joins TRBV11-3 and TRBJ2-1, with TRBD2 as a possible D gene (6 bases). The CDR3 has 13 amino acids. V was clipped by 5 bases and J by 10 bases, with 15 bases between them. Germline CDR1 reads SGHNT; CDR2 reads YENEEA. CDR3 protein: CASSLPGVREQFF. CDR3 bases: TGTGCCAGCAGCCTCCCGGGAGTACGGGAGCAGTTCTTC.